This entry concerns a single T cell receptor (beta chain). These data originate in a study of blood T cell repertoires in COVID-19. Study details: COVID-19 samples collected from the United States, Italy and Spain covered acute and convalescent phases. Nucleic acid was either cDNA or gDNA, and it came from T cells, B-cell-depleted T cells, or PBMCs.

CDR3 length: 15 amino acids. Germline loops: CDR1 SGDLS, CDR2 YYNGEE. V gave up 7 bases and J gave up 5 bases; unmatched junction bases: 9. In the source study's methods: Amplifying reference gene primers gave estimates of nucleated cell counts. Clones were sequenced by immunoSEQ multiplex PCR, and TCRdb holds only the in-frame ones, with some missing. D and trimming come from the DNA, and the V and J calls and clone size come from that table. The table has tens of thousands of clones, 85% to 95% seen once. The receptor was isolated from a human donor in a cohort sampled during active COVID-19. The genes are TRBV9 and TRBJ2-2; 9 bases map to TRBD1. The sequenced material came from peripheral blood. The CDR3 coding sequence is TGTGCCAGCCAACAGGGGGCTAGGGAAACCGGGGAGCTGTTTTTT. Its protein product is CASQQGARETGELFF.